The rows below give T cell receptor beta chains drawn from one sample of a study of T cell changes during pregnancy in multiple sclerosis. TCRdb's copy holds only in-frame clones and misses some; the assay was immunoSEQ multiplex PCR. The sample yields about 75,000 clones, around 94% seen once. The sequenced sample was CD4+ T cells from peripheral blood mononuclear cells, obtained after pregnancy. These receptors all come from a female donor with multiple sclerosis, enrolled in a pregnancy study. Each CDR3 is given with its conserved first and last residue. D genes are given only for firm matches. Rows may omit the clone size; those that give it use once, few, many or a size class.

clone_size,cdr3_length,v_call,d_call,j_call,cdr3_aa,cdr3_nt
.,16,TRBV5-8,.,TRBJ1-5,CASTRRVAPGNQPQHF,TGTGCCAGCACCCGCAGGGTGGCACCAGGCAATCAGCCCCAGCATTTT
.,15,TRBV7-9,.,TRBJ2-1,CASTAGSYTYNEQFF,TGTGCCAGCACCGCAGGGTCCTACACCTACAATGAGCAGTTCTTC
.,14,TRBV6-1,TRBD1,TRBJ1-1,CASHPGTGGTEAFF,TGTGCCAGCCATCCCGGGACAGGGGGCACTGAAGCTTTCTTT
.,14,TRBV27,.,TRBJ1-2,CASSSRTKNYGYTF,TGTGCCAGCAGTTCCCGGACTAAGAACTATGGCTACACCTTC
.,11,TRBV20-1,.,TRBJ1-4,CSASINEKLFF,TGCAGTGCTAGTATTAATGAAAAACTGTTTTTT
.,18,TRBV5-4,TRBD2,TRBJ2-7,CASSPQGLAGGHSYEQYF,TGTGCCAGCAGCCCGCAGGGACTAGCGGGAGGCCACTCCTACGAGCAGTACTTC
.,15,TRBV7-6,TRBD1,TRBJ2-1,CASSRDRVSYNEQFF,TGTGCCAGCAGTCGGGACAGGGTATCCTACAATGAGCAGTTCTTC
once,19,TRBV2,TRBD1,TRBJ1-2,CASSGTVWTGEGLGYGYTF,TGTGCCAGCAGTGGGACTGTGTGGACAGGGGAGGGTCTGGGCTATGGCTACACCTTC
.,18,TRBV6-1,TRBD2,TRBJ2-7,CASSVEREGYSRSYEQYF,TGTGCCAGCAGTGTCGAGCGGGAGGGCTATTCTAGGTCCTACGAGCAGTACTTC
.,17,TRBV21-1,.,TRBJ1-2,CASSKGRTGSKYYGYTF,TGTGCCAGCAGCAAAGGGCGGACAGGGTCTAAGTATTACGGCTACACCTTC
.,15,TRBV10-3,TRBD2,TRBJ2-5,CATRTSGTLQETQYF,TGTGCCACCCGGACTAGCGGGACTCTCCAAGAGACCCAGTACTTC
.,17,TRBV5-6,TRBD2,TRBJ2-5,CASRPMQTSGSRETQYF,TGTGCCAGCAGACCCATGCAGACTAGCGGGAGTAGGGAGACCCAGTACTTC
.,16,TRBV28,.,TRBJ2-1,CASSLVVPGGYNEQFF,TGTGCCAGCAGTTTAGTAGTCCCCGGGGGATACAATGAGCAGTTCTTC
few,14,TRBV13,.,TRBJ1-2,CASSLGTGGYGYTF,TGTGCCAGCAGCTTAGGAACCGGGGGCTATGGCTACACCTTC
.,14,TRBV7-8,TRBD2,TRBJ2-7,CASRITSGAYEQYF,TGTGCCAGCAGAATCACTAGCGGCGCCTACGAGCAGTACTTC
.,14,TRBV28,TRBD1,TRBJ1-1,CASSPAGGYTEAFF,TGTGCCAGCAGCCCCGCAGGGGGATACACTGAAGCTTTCTTT
.,15,TRBV19,.,TRBJ1-2,CASSPDRNGGYGYTF,TGTGCCAGTAGCCCCGACAGGAATGGGGGCTATGGCTACACCTTC
.,14,TRBV27,.,TRBJ1-2,CASSPRQGNYGYTF,TGTGCCAGCAGTCCAAGGCAGGGTAACTATGGCTACACCTTC
few,11,TRBV29-1,.,TRBJ1-1,CSASNILEAFF,TGCAGCGCTTCCAATATACTTGAAGCTTTCTTT
.,14,TRBV25-1,TRBD2,TRBJ2-7,CAEGPAGGQYEQYF,TGTGCCGAAGGGCCCGCGGGAGGACAGTACGAGCAGTACTTC
.,14,TRBV6-6,.,TRBJ2-3,CASSKRDSTDTQYF,TGTGCCAGCAGTAAACGGGATTCCACAGATACGCAGTATTTT
.,16,TRBV19,.,TRBJ2-7,CASSMLWGDSSYEQYF,TGTGCCAGTAGTATGCTATGGGGCGATAGCTCCTACGAGCAGTACTTC
.,17,TRBV18,.,TRBJ1-1,CASSTIEGLGAKTEAFF,TGTGCCAGCTCAACCATCGAGGGTCTGGGGGCGAAGACTGAAGCTTTCTTT
.,15,TRBV18,.,TRBJ1-3,CASSPRGSSGNTIYF,TGTGCCAGCTCACCACGCGGGAGCTCTGGAAACACCATATATTTT
.,18,TRBV11-1,TRBD2,TRBJ2-7,CASSRTAPTSGRYYEQYF,TGTGCCAGCAGCCGGACGGCTCCTACTAGCGGGAGGTACTACGAGCAGTACTTC
once,16,TRBV5-4,TRBD1,TRBJ2-2,CASSYADRVGTGELFF,TGTGCCAGCAGCTACGCGGACAGGGTTGGCACCGGGGAGCTGTTTTTT
once,14,TRBV29-1,TRBD1,TRBJ2-3,CSVRQGRGTDTQYF,TGCAGCGTTCGACAGGGGCGGGGCACAGATACGCAGTATTTT
.,14,TRBV5-6,.,TRBJ1-6,CASSLEQGLSPLHF,TGTGCCAGCAGCTTGGAACAGGGTCTGTCACCCCTCCACTTT
.,14,TRBV14,TRBD1,TRBJ1-1,CASSIQGVNTEAFF,TGTGCCAGCAGTATACAGGGGGTGAACACTGAAGCTTTCTTT
.,14,TRBV27,TRBD2,TRBJ2-1,CASSLGTSGGEQFF,TGTGCCAGCAGTCTCGGGACTAGCGGGGGCGAGCAGTTCTTC
.,17,TRBV7-2,TRBD2,TRBJ2-3,CASSLVGLAVSTDTQYF,TGTGCCAGCAGCTTAGTGGGACTAGCGGTTAGCACAGATACGCAGTATTTT
many,14,TRBV7-3,TRBD1,TRBJ2-1,CASSLSGTGGEQFF,TGTGCCAGCAGCTTATCCGGGACAGGGGGCGAGCAGTTCTTC
.,14,TRBV7-2,.,TRBJ1-1,CASSEIARGTEAFF,TGTGCCAGCAGCGAAATAGCGAGGGGGACTGAAGCTTTCTTT
.,15,TRBV9,TRBD1,TRBJ2-3,CASSMRTGTTDTQYF,TGTGCCAGCAGCATGAGGACAGGGACCACAGATACGCAGTATTTT
.,20,TRBV5-1,TRBD1,TRBJ1-4,CASRKDIIGAGTGGDEKLFF,TGCGCCAGCAGAAAAGACATTATCGGGGCCGGGACAGGGGGCGATGAAAAACTGTTTTTT
once,14,TRBV5-1,.,TRBJ2-5,CASSLFDLPETQYF,TGCGCCAGCAGCTTGTTTGATCTACCAGAGACCCAGTACTTC
.,15,TRBV30,TRBD2,TRBJ2-3,CAWSASSGRTDTQYF,TGTGCCTGGAGCGCAAGTAGCGGGAGAACAGATACGCAGTATTTT
.,20,TRBV4-3,TRBD2,TRBJ2-7,CASSQDLPRSSGRLPYEQYF,TGCGCCAGCAGCCAAGATTTGCCCCGATCTAGCGGGAGGTTACCCTACGAGCAGTACTTC
.,15,TRBV7-8,TRBD1,TRBJ1-4,CASSQRQGDNEKLFF,TGTGCCAGCAGTCAAAGGCAGGGGGATAATGAAAAACTGTTTTTT
.,13,TRBV19,.,TRBJ1-5,CASGPQSNQPQHF,TGTGCCAGTGGGCCACAATCAAATCAGCCCCAGCATTTT
once,15,TRBV11-2,TRBD2,TRBJ2-7,CASSLVPSGRGEQYF,TGTGCCAGCAGCTTAGTTCCTAGCGGGAGAGGAGAGCAGTACTTC
.,15,TRBV7-8,TRBD2,TRBJ2-7,CASSGGGRASYEQYF,TGTGCCAGCAGCGGGGGCGGGAGGGCCTCCTACGAGCAGTACTTC
.,17,TRBV7-8,.,TRBJ2-7,CASSLGVAGSDPYEQYF,TGTGCCAGCAGCTTAGGTGTCGCCGGGAGTGACCCCTACGAGCAGTACTTC